The rows below give T cell receptor beta chains drawn from one sample of a study of cytomegalovirus exposure and HLA in healthy donors. Some clones are missing from TCRdb's copy, which holds only in-frame ones; the method was immunoSEQ multiplex PCR. Here the sample spans over 110,000 clones, about 80% being singletons. The source material was PBMCs. The receptors originated from a male donor in good health and CMV-seropositive. CDR3s include the opening cysteine and the closing phenylalanine or tryptophan. A D gene is named only where the DNA matches it firmly. Size values are once, few and many counts, or a class for expanded clones, and some rows have none.

j_call,d_call,v_call,clone_size,cdr3_nt,cdr3_aa
TRBJ2-1,TRBD2,TRBV15,.,TGTGCCACCAGACCAACTAGCGGGAGTTTCTATGAGCAGTTCTTC,CATRPTSGSFYEQFF
TRBJ2-1,.,TRBV28,.,TGTGCCAGCAGTTCACCACAGGGACCCTACAATGAGCAGTTCTTC,CASSSPQGPYNEQFF
TRBJ1-6,TRBD1,TRBV19,.,TGTGCCAGTAGTTGGGCGAGACAGGGCAACTATAATTCACCCCTCCACTTT,CASSWARQGNYNSPLHF
TRBJ1-5,TRBD1,TRBV27,.,TGTGCCAGCAGTCCCAGGGGGCTGATCCCCCAGCATTTT,CASSPRGLIPQHF
TRBJ2-5,.,TRBV5-1,.,TGCGCCAGCAGCTTGGTTGGCAGTCAAGAGACCCAGTACTTC,CASSLVGSQETQYF
TRBJ1-2,TRBD1,TRBV19,.,TGTGCCAGTAGTATAGCCGCGCTACCAAGGACAGGCCTTTATGGCTACACCTTC,CASSIAALPRTGLYGYTF
TRBJ2-7,.,TRBV28,.,TGTGCCAGCAGGGGGGCAGATTACGAGGAGCAGTACTTC,CASRGADYEEQYF
TRBJ2-3,TRBD2,TRBV9,.,TGTGCCAGCAGCGTAGTAATAGCGGGGGGTTTAGATACGCAGTATTTT,CASSVVIAGGLDTQYF
TRBJ2-7,TRBD1,TRBV6-5,.,TGTGCCAGCAGTTACCGGCGAGGGGGCCTCTACGAGCAGTACTTC,CASSYRRGGLYEQYF
TRBJ2-1,.,TRBV6-6,.,TGTGCCACCTTGGGACTCGCTACCAATGAGCAGTTCTTC,CATLGLATNEQFF
TRBJ2-1,TRBD2,TRBV7-9,.,TGTGCCAGCAGCCCCCGGACTAGCGCCGACAATGAGCAGTTCTTC,CASSPRTSADNEQFF
TRBJ2-7,.,TRBV9,.,TGTGCCAGCAGCCCAGGCGCAGCCCCAACGAACGAGCAGTACTTC,CASSPGAAPTNEQYF
TRBJ2-7,TRBD2,TRBV7-2,.,TGTGCCAGCAGCTTAAGACTAGCGGGATTCTACGAGCAGTACTTC,CASSLRLAGFYEQYF
TRBJ1-5,.,TRBV9,.,TGTGCCAGCAGCCTCGGGGGGAGAGATCAGCCCCAGCATTTT,CASSLGGRDQPQHF
TRBJ2-1,.,TRBV5-6,few,TGTGCCAGCAGCTTGAAGGAGCCGTTCTTC,CASSLKEPFF
TRBJ2-7,TRBD1,TRBV5-8,.,TGTGCCAGCAGTGACAGGGGTTACGAGCAGTACTTC,CASSDRGYEQYF
TRBJ2-1,.,TRBV4-1,many,TGCGCCAGCAGCCAACAACTAGGGGGTGAGCAGTTCTTC,CASSQQLGGEQFF
TRBJ1-1,TRBD1,TRBV29-1,once,TGCAGCGTGAACCACTGGGACAGGGGTACTGAAGCTTTCTTT,CSVNHWDRGTEAFF
TRBJ2-4,TRBD2,TRBV10-3,.,TGTGCCATCAGGCCCGGACTAGCGGGGAACATTCAGTACTTC,CAIRPGLAGNIQYF
TRBJ2-3,.,TRBV7-7,.,TGTGCTAGCAGCAGGGACTCCACAGATACGCAGTATTTT,CASSRDSTDTQYF
TRBJ1-1,.,TRBV5-8,once,TGTGCCAGCAGCCCGGGGGGGAATGAAGCTTTCTTT,CASSPGGNEAFF
TRBJ2-2,.,TRBV2,.,TGTGCCAGGGGGGCGAGCGAAACCGGGGAGCTGTTTTTT,CARGASETGELFF
TRBJ2-7,.,TRBV6-1,.,TGTGCCAGCAGTGAATTTGGGCTGGAGGTGGTACCCTACGAGCAGTACTTC,CASSEFGLEVVPYEQYF
TRBJ1-6,TRBD1,TRBV27,few,TGTGCCAGCAGTTCTGGACAGGGGGATTATTCACCCCTCCACTTT,CASSSGQGDYSPLHF
TRBJ1-1,.,TRBV5-6,.,TGTGCCAGCAGCTTGTGGTTTGGAACGGCGGCTGAAGCTTTCTTT,CASSLWFGTAAEAFF
TRBJ2-4,.,TRBV5-6,.,TGTGCCAGCAGCCTGGACTCAACCCTAGCCAAAAACATTCAGTACTTC,CASSLDSTLAKNIQYF
TRBJ1-2,TRBD1,TRBV10-3,.,TGTGCCATCAGTTTGACAGGGCCTCTAAACTATGGCTACACCTTC,CAISLTGPLNYGYTF
TRBJ2-7,.,TRBV28,.,TGTGCCAGCAGCTCAGCGGGCAACAGCGCCTACGAGCAGTACTTC,CASSSAGNSAYEQYF
TRBJ2-5,TRBD2,TRBV27,.,TGTGCCAGCAGTCCCAGGACTAGCGGACAAGAGACCCAGTACTTC,CASSPRTSGQETQYF
TRBJ1-2,.,TRBV6-5,.,TGTGCCAGCGGGGAGGGGGTTACTAACTATGGCTACACCTTC,CASGEGVTNYGYTF
TRBJ2-5,.,TRBV27,.,TGTGCCAGCAGTCCTGGCCGGGTTGGGCAGGGAGAGACCCAGTACTTC,CASSPGRVGQGETQYF
TRBJ2-2,.,TRBV30,.,TGTGCCTGGCAACTCACCGGGGAGCTGTTTTTT,CAWQLTGELFF
TRBJ2-7,.,TRBV29-1,.,TGCAGCGTTCTTCCGAGCAAATCCCCCTACGAGCAGTACTTC,CSVLPSKSPYEQYF
TRBJ2-1,.,TRBV13,.,TGTGCCAGCAGCTCAGACAATGAGCAGTTCTTC,CASSSDNEQFF
TRBJ2-5,TRBD2,TRBV7-2,once,TGTGCCAGCAGCCAGCAGCGGGGTTCGGCGACCCAGTACTTC,CASSQQRGSATQYF
TRBJ2-7,.,TRBV18,.,TGTGCCAGCTCCCAATCCTACGAGCAGTACTTC,CASSQSYEQYF
TRBJ2-7,TRBD2,TRBV7-2,once,TGTGCCAGCAGCTCAAGTAGCGGGGTGTATGGCGAGCAGTACTTC,CASSSSSGVYGEQYF
TRBJ2-1,TRBD1,TRBV2,few,TGTGCCAGCAGTGAAGTTAGGGACAGTTGGGGGTTCTTC,CASSEVRDSWGFF
TRBJ2-3,.,TRBV6-5,.,TGTGCCAGCAGTTACGCCGCGGCGACAGATACGCAGTATTTT,CASSYAAATDTQYF
TRBJ2-1,TRBD2,TRBV4-1,few,TGCGCCAGCAGCCAATTCTGGGATACTAGCGGGGGGGCCAATGAGCAGTTCTTC,CASSQFWDTSGGANEQFF
TRBJ2-2,TRBD2,TRBV2,few,TGTGCCAGCAAGCGGGAGGGCCGCACCGGGGAGCTGTTTTTT,CASKREGRTGELFF
TRBJ2-3,TRBD2,TRBV7-9,.,TGTGCCAGCGAATTGGGGGGACTAGCGGAGGGCACAGATACGCAGTATTTT,CASELGGLAEGTDTQYF
TRBJ1-6,.,TRBV27,.,TGTGCCAGCAGTTCCCTAGGGAGCTATAATTCACCCCTCCACTTT,CASSSLGSYNSPLHF
TRBJ1-5,.,TRBV6-6,.,TGTGCCAGCAGTTACTCCTATAGCAATCAGCCCCAGCATTTT,CASSYSYSNQPQHF
TRBJ2-5,TRBD2,TRBV5-1,once,TGCGCCAGCAGCTTGGGAGGACTAGCGGGAGAGGAGACCCAGTACTTC,CASSLGGLAGEETQYF
TRBJ2-2,TRBD1,TRBV29-1,.,TGCAGCGTTGAAGATCATTTCGACAGGGGGACCGGGGAGCTGTTTTTT,CSVEDHFDRGTGELFF
TRBJ2-1,TRBD2,TRBV28,once,TGTGCCAGCGGACCGGGACTAGCCTCTAACAATGAGCAGTTCTTC,CASGPGLASNNEQFF
TRBJ1-4,TRBD1,TRBV28,few,TGTGCCACCAACCGGGACAGGCAGCAATTTGGTGAAAAACTGTTTTTT,CATNRDRQQFGEKLFF